A selection of T cell receptor beta chains follows, all from one sample in a study of early T cells in non-severe SARS-CoV-2 infection. TCRdb fed the 5' RACE reads into MiXCR, producing one record per CDR3 protein. This repertoire shows more than 70,000 distinct CDR3 sequences, 10% to 15% found once; its top ten account for approximately 7%. Sequenced: whole blood. The source is an adult who was a healthcare worker with PCR-confirmed SARS-CoV-2 infection or an uninfected control (not recorded which). Both conserved end residues are part of each CDR3.

v_gene: TRBV7-9; CDR3aa: CASSRDRPEAFF
v_gene: TRBV27; CDR3aa: CASSTTGRTEAFF
v_gene: TRBV29-1; CDR3aa: CSVATGHHNEQFF
v_gene: TRBV18; CDR3aa: CASSRLAGNEQFF
v_gene: TRBV25-1; CDR3aa: CASGDFSGNTIYF
v_gene: TRBV12-3/TRBV12-4; CDR3aa: CASSRTGLAGIPYEQYF
v_gene: TRBV7-3; CDR3aa: CASSLRGGLGFHEQYF
v_gene: TRBV12-3/TRBV12-4; CDR3aa: CASSLGSSPGTTEQYF
v_gene: TRBV5-5; CDR3aa: CASSLGTAYTEAFF
v_gene: TRBV11-2; CDR3aa: CASSSGPGDEQYF
v_gene: TRBV9; CDR3aa: CASSVGNTGELFF
v_gene: TRBV20-1; CDR3aa: CSAKVESSYNEQFF
v_gene: TRBV29-1; CDR3aa: CSVGRSTDTQYF
v_gene: TRBV12-5; CDR3aa: CASGLVHPGEQFF
v_gene: TRBV12-3/TRBV12-4; CDR3aa: CASSLLTSVYGYTF
v_gene: TRBV7-2; CDR3aa: CASSLVRETQYF
v_gene: TRBV6-5; CDR3aa: CASISGSLPYEQYF
v_gene: TRBV12-3/TRBV12-4; CDR3aa: CASSLAAPQFF
v_gene: TRBV4-1; CDR3aa: CASSQVLKWKNTGELFF
v_gene: TRBV9; CDR3aa: CASSVEPSPYEQYF
v_gene: TRBV10-3; CDR3aa: CAISATIGAKRTEQYF
v_gene: TRBV6-5; CDR3aa: CASSIVPTDTQYF
v_gene: TRBV7-9; CDR3aa: CASSLLALGYNEQFF
v_gene: TRBV4-2; CDR3aa: CASSLRQGIYNQPQHF
v_gene: TRBV5-4; CDR3aa: CASSPGAGQETQYF
v_gene: TRBV6-6; CDR3aa: CASSWTSGSGETQYF
v_gene: TRBV18; CDR3aa: CASRSLGQGAREQYF
v_gene: TRBV2; CDR3aa: CASMRTSGSTGELFF
v_gene: TRBV2; CDR3aa: CASRYLQGVETEAFF
v_gene: TRBV7-6; CDR3aa: CASSLEAGGAKNIQYF
v_gene: TRBV6-2/TRBV6-3; CDR3aa: CASSLDGGMNTEAFF
v_gene: TRBV29-1; CDR3aa: CSVEGGTGLPYNEQFF
v_gene: TRBV29-1; CDR3aa: CSVVTSSYYNEQFF
v_gene: TRBV20-1; CDR3aa: CSARDRRGLTEAFF
v_gene: TRBV20-1; CDR3aa: CSARDPRWGLAGGSYEQYF
v_gene: TRBV29-1; CDR3aa: CSVETWKAGSHPFQEQYF
v_gene: TRBV6-5; CDR3aa: CASSYSNPWLQGGEQYF
v_gene: TRBV19; CDR3aa: CASSIALNQPQHF
v_gene: TRBV5-6; CDR3aa: CAYKAWSSYNEQFF
v_gene: TRBV19; CDR3aa: CASSSDGLAGMETGELFF
v_gene: TRBV7-8; CDR3aa: CASSVSPGHIAEQYF
v_gene: TRBV4-1; CDR3aa: CASSQVSRDTKNIQYF
v_gene: TRBV7-2; CDR3aa: CASSSDGHYQPQHF
v_gene: TRBV10-3; CDR3aa: CAISDSRDTIYF
v_gene: TRBV7-3; CDR3aa: CASSLTVGLAGSAGELFF
v_gene: TRBV12-3/TRBV12-4; CDR3aa: CASSLGGTYNEQFF
v_gene: TRBV7-6; CDR3aa: CASSGRVDTQYF
v_gene: TRBV7-9; CDR3aa: CASSPRWATGVNTEAFF
v_gene: TRBV19; CDR3aa: CASSILDGLSAQYF